This T cell receptor beta chain was retrieved from a study of CD8+CD57+ T cells in acquired aplastic anemia (dated by TCRdb to the late 2010s). With respect to the entire study: On average, sorted CD4+ and CD8+ cells yielded about 3 ug of extracted DNA, with a range of about 0.17 to 27.4 ug. CD8+CD57+ expansion was defined as a frequency above the mean frequency observed in healthy subjects. The research as a whole found: Some 31 CD8+ CDR3 sequences were shared between patients and controls but appeared highly expressed in patients and within their immunodominant clones. Patients and healthy controls showed no significant difference in CD8+ Simpson's diversity (P=0.060).

Genomic DNA was used as template for profiling of TCR beta VDJ combinations and CDR3 sequences. An Illumina HiSeq 2000 was the platform used for TCR repertoire sequencing. The published analysis was carried out like this. TRBV/TRBJ rearrangement plots, CDR3 size and DJ length profiles, and Simpson's diversity index were used to assess repertoires. The most abundant DNA sequence in the deep sequencing data was taken as the immunodominant clone. CDR3 amino acid sequences were screened for sharing across subjects and compared with published repertoires and the VDJdb database. TCRdb reworked the public reads: Q25 trimming with fastp, MiXCR clone assembly, productive beta chains retained. One record per CDR3 amino acid sequence lists the most common genes and DNA. The V and J calls come from TCRdb's annotation, not from the publication. This sample is represented by under 200,000 distinct CDR3 sequences; roughly half of them were singletons. The top ten clones comprise 8% to 10% of the sample.

The junction shows trimming of 0 bases on V and 8 bases on J, plus 4 bases between the germline ends. CDR1 and CDR2 were assigned from the germline V gene as ENHRY and SYGVKD. The CDR3 has 12 amino acids, counting the end cysteine and phenylalanine. Only the CDR3 region is kept as DNA, spanning 36 bases read in frame from base 1. Regarding this clonotype: What antigen it recognizes has not been identified. No base-level quality is on record; no much larger clone is a single base apart.

Patients chosen for sequencing had shown expansion of CD8+CD57+ cells by flow cytometry. Every patient had severe acquired aplastic anemia, diagnosed using the International Study of Aplastic Anemia and Agranulocytosis and Camitta criteria. At the time blood was sampled, none of the patients had received any therapy. TCR repertoires of sorted CD4+ and CD8+ blood T cells from severe aplastic anemia patients and healthy subjects were deep-sequenced in the study. Patients were enrolled in the USA under clinicaltrials.gov protocols 00001620, 01623167, 00001397, 00071045, 00081523 and 00961064. Ficoll-Paque density gradient centrifugation was used to isolate peripheral blood mononuclear cells. Before DNA extraction, CD4+ and CD8+ T cells were sorted with FACS or magnetic beads.

The sequencing input was sorted CD4+, CD8+, or CD8+CD57+ T cells (not recorded which) from PBMCs. In this chain, TRBV10-3 is recombined with TRBJ1-4; the D gene lacks a confident call. The source of this sequence is a human donor with aplastic anemia. CDR3 region: CAISESKEKLFF. The DNA sequence is TGTGCCATCAGTGAGTCGAAGGAAAAACTGTTTTTT.